This T cell receptor (beta chain) stems from a study of beta chain features in type 1 diabetes. Broader study findings: TCRB CDR3s were moderately but significantly shorter in Type 1 diabetes patients in all four CD4+ subsets.

Reverse transcription of all isolated RNA meant that expressed TCRB transcripts were sequenced. Sequencing was performed with immunoSEQ multiplex PCR; in TCRdb, only in-frame clones are kept and a portion is missing. Among roughly 100,000 clones listed, approximately 30% were seen once. This CDR3 is built from 13 residues. Germline V gene data show CDR1 as SSHAT and CDR2 as FNYEAQ (reference sequence). V lost 1 base, J lost 6 bases, and 7 bases lay in between. This clone was observed a single time. What it recognizes is unknown. Sequencing was performed on central memory CD4+ T cells from blood. This receptor was obtained from a woman under 30 with type 1 diabetes. This chain joins TRBV7-7 and TRBJ2-1; no firm D call. CDR3 DNA: TGTGCCAGCAGCTTAGGAGCAGGCAATGAGCAGTTCTTC. This translates into CASSLGAGNEQFF.